This TCR beta chain comes out of a study of cytomegalovirus exposure and HLA in healthy donors. CDR3 length equals 18 residues. Germline V CDR1 and CDR2: SGHNT, YYREEE (reference sequence). The ends lost 3 bases at V and 5 bases at J; junction bases unmatched: 14. Remarks on this clone: Antigen specificity is unknown.

13 Jbeta primers and 60 Vbeta primers were used for the PCR. Method: immunoSEQ multiplex PCR; TCRdb's copy keeps in-frame clones and lacks some. The repertoire consists of about 140,000 clones, with roughly 70% occurring once and the leading ten covering 7%. Study-wide points: Specificity for CMV antigens was confirmed in vitro for a few of the CMV-associated chains.

The J gene is TRBJ1-1, the V gene TRBV5-4; 12 bases align to TRBD1. The material sequenced was PBMCs. This TCR was sampled from a man aged 30 to 39 in good health and CMV-seronegative. The CDR3 region is CASSSPGSGQGARTEAFF. CDR3 bases: TGTGCCAGCAGCTCGCCGGGATCGGGACAGGGGGCGCGGACTGAAGCTTTCTTT. The whole variable domain, filled in from reference TRBV5-4 and TRBJ1-1, reads ETGVTQSPTHLIKTRGQQVTLRCSSQSGHNTVSWYQQALGQGPQFIFQYYREEENGRGNFPPRFSGLQFPNYSSELNVNALELDDSALYLCASSSPGSGQGARTEAFFGQGTRLTVV.